Listed below are T cell receptor beta chains from one sample, sequenced in a study of T cell responses to AZD1222 COVID-19 vaccine. Only in-frame clones appear in the TCRdb table, and some are missing; sequencing was by immunoSEQ multiplex PCR. The sample shows 75,000 to 95,000 clones, approximately 85% of them seen only once. This material consisted of peripheral blood, taken on day 0 of AZD1222 vaccination. The receptors were gathered from an adult in good health. Both conserved end residues are part of each CDR3. A D gene is named only where the DNA matches it firmly. Rows give clone size only sometimes, using once, few, many, or a class for an expanded clone.

>TRBJ1-2|TRBV6-5|NA|TRBD1
TGTGCCAGCACCACCACCTCTCGGGACAGCTATGGCTACACCTTC
CASTTTSRDSYGYTF
>TRBJ1-1|TRBV5-1|NA|TRBD1
TGCGCCAGCAGCTTGACAGGGGGGGACACTGAAGCTTTCTTT
CASSLTGGDTEAFF
>TRBJ1-2|TRBV5-1|NA|NA
TGCGCCAGCAGCGCCGGACAGAACTATGGCTACACCTTC
CASSAGQNYGYTF
>TRBJ2-2|TRBV4-3|NA|TRBD1
TGCGCCAGCAGCCAGAGGGGGCCGAACACCGGGGAGCTGTTTTTT
CASSQRGPNTGELFF
>TRBJ2-5|TRBV7-6|NA|NA
TGTGCCAGCAGCTTAGATACAGGGCAAGAGACCCAGTACTTC
CASSLDTGQETQYF
>TRBJ1-1|TRBV27|NA|TRBD1
TGTGCCACCTCCATGCAGGGGGCCCGAGTGAACACTGAAGCTTTCTTT
CATSMQGARVNTEAFF
>TRBJ2-5|TRBV7-6|NA|TRBD1
TGTGCCAGCAGCTTAGTACAGGGGGAGACCCAGTACTTC
CASSLVQGETQYF
>TRBJ2-2|TRBV7-6|once|TRBD2
TGTGCCAGCAGCTCAACTAGCGGGATGACCGGGGAGCTGTTTTTT
CASSSTSGMTGELFF
>TRBJ1-5|TRBV15|NA|NA
TGTGCCACCAGCAGAGATACAGAAGACCAGCCCCAGCATTTT
CATSRDTEDQPQHF
>TRBJ1-6|TRBV4-3|few|NA
TGCGCCAGCAGCCTAAGTTTACAGACTATCAATTCACCCCTCCACTTT
CASSLSLQTINSPLHF
>TRBJ1-4|TRBV5-1|NA|NA
TGCGCCAGCAGCTTGGATGGGGGGGACGCAACTAATGAAAAACTGTTTTTT
CASSLDGGDATNEKLFF
>TRBJ2-7|TRBV7-9|NA|NA
TGTGCCAGCAGCTTTTCCTTAGGGGACGAGCAGTACTTC
CASSFSLGDEQYF
>TRBJ2-1|TRBV6-4|NA|NA
TGTGCCAGCAGCGACACGGGGGCCCACTACAATGAGCAGTTCTTC
CASSDTGAHYNEQFF
>TRBJ1-3|TRBV7-9|NA|TRBD1
TGTGCCAGCAGCCGACAGGGGCCAGGAAACACCATATATTTT
CASSRQGPGNTIYF
>TRBJ2-1|TRBV9|NA|NA
TGTGCCAGCAGCGACCTAGCCAGCTCCTACAATGAGCAGTTCTTC
CASSDLASSYNEQFF
>TRBJ2-7|TRBV6-5|NA|NA
TGTGCCACTAAGGACAGAACCAACTACGAGCAGTACTTC
CATKDRTNYEQYF
>TRBJ2-7|TRBV7-9|few|NA
TGTGCCAGCAGCAGAGGGAGCTACGAGCAGTACTTC
CASSRGSYEQYF
>TRBJ1-1|TRBV10-3|NA|TRBD1
TGTGCCACTCGGCAAGGGGGCCGGGACACTGAAGCTTTCTTT
CATRQGGRDTEAFF
>TRBJ1-5|TRBV28|NA|NA
TGTGCCAGCCACATTGACGTGGGTCAGCCCCAGCATTTT
CASHIDVGQPQHF
>TRBJ2-5|TRBV4-3|NA|NA
TGCGCCAGCAGCCAAGGGTTCGAGGGGCAGACCCAGTACTTC
CASSQGFEGQTQYF
>TRBJ2-2|TRBV4-1|NA|NA
TGCGCCAGCAGCCAAGTCGGGCAGAACACCGGGGAGCTGTTTTTT
CASSQVGQNTGELFF
>TRBJ1-1|TRBV18|NA|TRBD1
TGTGCCAGCTCACCCTTCCGACAGGGGGCGCAGGTCACTGAAGCTTTCTTT
CASSPFRQGAQVTEAFF
>TRBJ2-1|TRBV19|NA|NA
TGTGCCAGTAGTATCGTCCCCGGAGGAGTAGCATTGGCCTACAATGAGCAGTTCTTC
CASSIVPGGVALAYNEQFF
>TRBJ2-5|TRBV11-3|NA|TRBD2
TGTGCCAGCAGCTCCGGGCGGGGGGGCCGGTTGGAGACCCAGTACTTC
CASSSGRGGRLETQYF
>TRBJ1-1|TRBV7-2|few|NA
TGTGCCAGCAGCTTCTACGGGGCGAACACTGAAGCTTTCTTT
CASSFYGANTEAFF
>TRBJ1-4|TRBV28|once|NA
TGTGCCAGCAGTTTAAAGGGACAAGGGAGTGAAAAACTGTTTTTT
CASSLKGQGSEKLFF
>TRBJ2-5|TRBV7-2|NA|TRBD2
TGTGCCAGCAGTACCGCTGCGGGGGGGCCGGAGACCCAGTACTTC
CASSTAAGGPETQYF
>TRBJ1-5|TRBV19|NA|TRBD1
TGTGCCAGTAGTATGCTGCAGGGGGGGTCGGGCAATCAGCCCCAGCATTTT
CASSMLQGGSGNQPQHF
>TRBJ2-2|TRBV27|NA|NA
TGTGCCAGCAGTTTATTGGGAGTTTGGGAGCTGTTTTTT
CASSLLGVWELFF
>TRBJ1-1|TRBV7-2|NA|NA
TGTGCCAGCAGCTTAGCCACCTACACTGAAGCTTTCTTT
CASSLATYTEAFF